This TCR beta chain was sequenced for a study of T cell responses to AZD1222 COVID-19 vaccine. Background on the study: Pooling was applied to second doses at about 4 or about 12 weeks.

Produced via immunoSEQ multiplex PCR; TCRdb's table is partial and in-frame only. The data contain 120,000 or so clones, more than 80% of them seen just once; the ten biggest clones take up roughly 5.4%. Between the trimmed V and J ends, which lost 6 bases and 5 bases, there was a span of 10 bases. The CDR3 loop spans 12 amino acids. Germline CDR1 LGHNT, CDR2 FRNRAP. As regards this clone: Its antigen is unidentified.

Overall study results and limits: White British people made up most donors, females outnumbered males, and clonal diversity was possibly underestimated. The repertoires were collected only after the peak T cell response. Nearly half of unique spike-specific TCRs reportedly avoided B.1.351 and B.1.1.7 mutated regions.

Here the sequenced sample was peripheral blood, taken on day 0 of AZD1222 vaccination. This chain joins TRBV12-5 and TRBJ1-1; D is perhaps TRBD1 (6 bases). The receptor was derived from an adult in good health. The CDR3 nucleotides read TGTGCTAGTGGCCAGGGGCTGACTGAAGCTTTCTTT. Residues: CASGQGLTEAFF.